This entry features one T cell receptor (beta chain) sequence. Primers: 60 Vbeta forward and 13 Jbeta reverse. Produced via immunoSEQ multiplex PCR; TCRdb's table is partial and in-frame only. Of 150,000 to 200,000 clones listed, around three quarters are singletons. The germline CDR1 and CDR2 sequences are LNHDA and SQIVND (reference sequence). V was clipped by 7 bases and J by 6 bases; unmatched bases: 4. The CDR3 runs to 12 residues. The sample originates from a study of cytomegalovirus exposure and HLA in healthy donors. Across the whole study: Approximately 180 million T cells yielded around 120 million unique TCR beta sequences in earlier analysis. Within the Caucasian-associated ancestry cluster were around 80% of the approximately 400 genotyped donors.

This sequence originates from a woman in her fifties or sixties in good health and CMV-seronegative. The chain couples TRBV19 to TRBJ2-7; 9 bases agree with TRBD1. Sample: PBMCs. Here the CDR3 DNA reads TGTGCCAGTACCGACAGGGGGGGCGAGCAGTACTTC. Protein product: CASTDRGGEQYF.